The 30 T cell receptor beta chains given below trace back to one sample, sequenced in a study of regulatory dendritic cells for organ transplantation (dated by TCRdb to 2017 to 2019). The method was the immunoSEQ multiplex PCR assay. This immuneACCESS table, as held by TCRdb, lists in-frame sequences with V and J called but not all clones. Of the missing ones, under half trace to an unresolved V gene in checked studies; the others have no known cause. This sample comprises about 30,000 clones, approximately 91% of them detected only once. The biggest ten clones account for 0.05% to 0.07% of the sample. Sequenced sample: naive CD4+ T cells from blood. The cell subset or site label on this specimen signifies: CD45RA+ naive T cells. These receptors originate from a human donor in good health.

This clone was counted once. J is TRBJ1-2 and V is TRBV27, with D possibly TRBD1 on 6 matching bases. This CDR3 has 14 amino acids. V was clipped by 0 bases and J by 7 bases, with 12 bases between them. The germline CDR1 and CDR2 sequences are MNHEY and SMNVEV (reference sequence). The CDR3 here is CASSLSGGSGGYTF. In DNA, the CDR3 is TGTGCCAGCAGTTTATCAGGGGGATCTGGTGGCTACACCTTC.

The rearrangement joins TRBV5-1 to TRBJ2-5; a possible D gene is TRBD1 (6 bases). Trimming stripped 4 bases from V and 4 bases from J, with 17 bases between. Germline V lookup: CDR1 SGHRS, CDR2 YFSETQ. The CDR3 is made up of 15 amino acids. The CDR3 nucleotides are TGCGCCAGCAGCCCCCCAGGGGAATTGGTAGAGACCCAGTACTTC. This encodes CASSPPGELVETQYF.

The V and J genes are TRBV7-9 and TRBJ2-7, with D tentatively TRBD1 (6 bases). V lost 4 bases and J lost 2, with 9 bases in between. Germline assignment: CDR1 SEHNR and CDR2 FQNEAQ (reference sequence). This CDR3 is 13 amino acids long. CDR3 region: CASSSPGAYEQYF. The CDR3 nucleotides are TGTGCCAGCAGCTCACCAGGGGCCTACGAGCAGTACTTC.

The V and J genes are TRBV6-1 and TRBJ1-5; weak D call: TRBD1 (6 bases). CDR1 is MNHNS and CDR2 is SASEGT in the germline V gene. The CDR3 runs to 14 residues. Trimming shortened V by 8 bases and J by 1 base, and 12 bases separated the two germline ends. This CDR3 is CASRGAVSNQPQHF. The CDR3 coding sequence is TGTGCCAGCCGGGGGGCTGTGAGCAATCAGCCCCAGCATTTT.

The J gene is TRBJ2-2, the V gene TRBV5-4; TRBD2 aligns across 9 bases. Germline V gene lookup returns CDR1 SGHNT and CDR2 YYREEE (reference sequence). CDR3 length: 16 residues. The J segment lost 3 bases and the V segment lost 7 bases, leaving 10 bases of the junction unmatched. CDR3 bases: TGTGCCAGCCGGTGGCTAGCGGGAACTTACACCGGGGAGCTGTTTTTT. Protein product: CASRWLAGTYTGELFF. Looking up the rest from reference TRBV5-4 and TRBJ2-2 gives the full variable domain: ETGVTQSPTHLIKTRGQQVTLRCSSQSGHNTVSWYQQALGQGPQFIFQYYREEENGRGNFPPRFSGLQFPNYSSELNVNALELDDSALYLCASRWLAGTYTGELFFGEGSRLTVL.

V usage is TRBV5-4 and J usage is TRBJ2-3; no reliable D call. The CDR3 is 12 residues long. Germline-derived CDR1 and CDR2 are SGHNT and YYREEE (reference sequence). Between the trimmed V and J ends, which lost 3 bases and 2 bases, there was a span of 4 bases. CDR3 bases: TGTGCCAGCAGCTCACCCACAGATACGCAGTATTTT. Its protein is CASSSPTDTQYF.

This sequence joins TRBV7-3 and TRBJ2-1; TRBD2 is a possible D gene (5 bases). V was shortened by 1 base and J by 8 bases, with 9 bases between the two germline ends. Germline-derived CDR1 and CDR2 are SGHTA and FQGTGA. The CDR3 consists of 13 residues. The CDR3 DNA is TGTGCCAGCAGCTTAAAGGACTGGGATGAGCAGTTCTTC. Amino acids: CASSLKDWDEQFF.

V gene TRBV5-8 combines with J gene TRBJ2-3; TRBD2 is a possible D gene (6 bases). The germline V and J ends were trimmed by 4 bases and 14 bases, with 17 bases remaining between them. Germline V gives CDR1 SGHTS, CDR2 YDEGEE. CDR3 length equals 12 residues. As DNA, the CDR3 is TGTGCCAGCAGCCCCGCGGGGTACTATGGGTATTTT. Translation gives CASSPAGYYGYF.

This clone was observed once. This chain connects TRBV19 to TRBJ2-2; TRBD2 matches 8 bases. V shed 5 bases and J 4 bases; nucleotides not matched to a gene: 9. Germline V CDR1 and CDR2: LNHDA, SQIVND (reference sequence). The CDR3 covers 16 residues. The CDR3, as DNA: TGTGCCAGTAGTCCGAACGGGGGGGCGTTCACCGGGGAGCTGTTTTTT. It translates to CASSPNGGAFTGELFF.

The chain employs TRBV30 and TRBJ1-6; 8 bases align to TRBD1. The CDR3 consists of 16 residues. Germline CDR1 is GTSNPN and CDR2 is SVGIG (reference sequence). Unmatched junction bases numbered 10, after V lost 2 bases and J lost 7 bases. CDR3 in amino acids: CAWSLLRQGRNSPLHF. The CDR3 coding sequence is TGTGCCTGGAGTTTACTGCGACAGGGGCGGAATTCACCCCTCCACTTT.

The chain joins TRBV7-6 to TRBJ2-7; tentative D call: TRBD2 (7 bases). In germline, CDR1 is SGHVS, CDR2 FNYEAQ. Trimming removed 2 bases from V and 6 bases from J, with 17 bases in between. This CDR3 spans 15 amino acids. CDR3 amino acids: CASSLLGAREGEQYF. The CDR3, as DNA: TGTGCCAGCAGCTTATTGGGGGCGAGGGAGGGCGAGCAGTACTTC.

The V call is TRBV6-6, the J call TRBJ1-5; D not resolved. Trimming stripped 2 bases from V and 7 bases from J, with 12 bases between. The CDR3 is made up of 14 amino acids. In germline, CDR1 is MNHNY, CDR2 SVGAGI (reference sequence). The CDR3 here is CASSYESLRQPQHF. CDR3 DNA: TGTGCCAGCAGTTACGAGTCCCTCCGACAGCCCCAGCATTTT.

V and J are TRBV7-9 and TRBJ2-3; the D gene is possibly TRBD1 (5 bases). Germline V gives CDR1 SEHNR, CDR2 FQNEAQ (reference sequence). The CDR3 runs 13 residues. V dropped 5 bases and J dropped 4 bases, with 10 bases sitting between them. CDR3 DNA: TGTGCCAGCAGCGTGAGCAGGGCAGATACGCAGTATTTT. It specifies CASSVSRADTQYF.

The J gene is TRBJ2-2, the V gene TRBV6-5; D may be TRBD2 (6 bases). The ends were cut back, 2 bases at V and 4 bases at J, with 11 bases in the middle. CDR3 length: 15 amino acids. Germline assignment: CDR1 MNHEY and CDR2 SVGAGI. The CDR3 nucleotides read TGTGCCAGCAGTTACACCCCGGGGGTCACCGGGGAGCTGTTTTTT. Residues: CASSYTPGVTGELFF.

The rearrangement links TRBV19 to TRBJ2-2, with D uncertain. Germline V gene data show CDR1 as LNHDA and CDR2 as SQIVND (reference sequence). This CDR3 has 14 amino acids. The ends were cut back, 6 bases at V and 3 bases at J, with 11 bases in the middle. The CDR3 DNA sequence: TGTGCCAGTAGAAGTGTAGGCGACACCGGGGAGCTGTTTTTT. This translates into CASRSVGDTGELFF.

The chain carries TRBV5-4 and TRBJ2-1, with D hard to call. CDR3 size: 16 residues. From germline, CDR1 is SGHNT and CDR2 YYREEE (reference sequence). V was shortened by 4 bases and J by 0 bases, with 14 bases between the two germline ends. CDR3 in amino acids: CASSAKDASSYNEQFF. Written as DNA, the CDR3 is TGTGCCAGCAGCGCGAAGGACGCGAGCTCCTACAATGAGCAGTTCTTC.

The chain has TRBV6-5 and TRBJ2-2; D remains ambiguous. The CDR3 contains 12 residues. Germline V CDR1 and CDR2: MNHEY, SVGAGI. V lost 7 bases, J lost 2 bases, and 5 bases lay in between. The CDR3 protein is CASTYNTGELFF. The CDR3 coding sequence is TGTGCCAGCACCTATAACACCGGGGAGCTGTTTTTT.

Only one count was recorded for this clone. This rearrangement joins TRBV4-3 to TRBJ1-3, with no clear D. Trimming removed 4 bases from V and 0 bases from J, with 13 bases in between. The germline CDR1 and CDR2 sequences are LGHNA and YSLEER. The CDR3 loop spans 16 amino acids. The CDR3 loop reads CASSPKGTASGNTIYF. The CDR3 DNA follows: TGCGCCAGCAGCCCGAAGGGAACCGCCTCTGGAAACACCATATATTTT.

The rearrangement uses TRBV16 and TRBJ2-3, with a weak D call TRBD1 (6 bases). The CDR3 consists of 18 residues. V lost 4 bases and J lost 0, with 20 bases in between. Germline lookup yields CDR1 KGHSY and CDR2 FQNENV. CDR3 amino acids: CASSRTGTRIPSTDTQYF. CDR3 in DNA: TGTGCCAGCAGCCGCACCGGGACACGGATTCCTAGCACAGATACGCAGTATTTT. Variable domain in full (rest from reference TRBV16 and TRBJ2-3): GEEVAQTPKHLVRGEGQKAKLYCAPIKGHSYVFWYQQVLKNEFKFLISFQNENVFDETGMPKERFSAKCLPNSPCSLEIQATKLEDSAVYFCASSRTGTRIPSTDTQYFGPGTRLTVL.

V is TRBV29-1 and J is TRBJ2-7; D call uncertain. Trimming removed 6 bases at V and 6 bases at J, with 18 bases between. The CDR3 loop spans 13 amino acids. In germline, CDR1 is SQVTM, CDR2 ANQGSEA. CDR3: CSVSVRAGSEQYF. As DNA, the CDR3 is TGCAGCGTCTCCGTACGGGCCGGCTCCGAGCAGTACTTC.

The chain links TRBV7-6 to TRBJ1-2; no clear D gene. With 1 base removed from V and 4 bases from J, the gap between germline ends came to 7 bases. This CDR3 is built from 13 residues. The germline CDR1 and CDR2 sequences are SGHVS and FNYEAQ. CDR3: CASSLGPIYGYTF. CDR3 nucleotides: TGTGCCAGCAGCTTAGGACCGATCTATGGCTACACCTTC.

V gene TRBV7-2 combines with J gene TRBJ1-1; tentative D call: TRBD1 (5 bases). V was clipped by 4 bases and J by 7 bases, with 16 bases between them. The CDR3 spans 14 residues. Germline CDR1 SGHTA, CDR2 FQGNSA. The CDR3 DNA reads as TGTGCCAGCAGCTATTGGGGGGGAAATAGTGAAGCTTTCTTT. Protein sequence: CASSYWGGNSEAFF. Full variable domain (outside the CDR3, taken from reference TRBV7-2 and TRBJ1-1): GAGVSQSPSNKVTEKGKDVELRCDPISGHTALYWYRQSLGQGLEFLIYFQGNSAPDKSGLPSDRFSAERTGGSVSTLTIQRTQQEDSAVYLCASSYWGGNSEAFFGQGTRLTVV.

The chain combines TRBV30 with TRBJ1-5, with D possibly TRBD1 on 6 matching bases. Germline CDR1 reads GTSNPN; CDR2 reads SVGIG (reference sequence). The CDR3 loop spans 17 amino acids. Trimming left V 2 bases short and J 0 bases short, with 17 bases between. The CDR3 sequence is CAWSSDRTTYSNQPQHF. DNA for the CDR3: TGTGCCTGGAGTTCGGACAGAACGACCTATAGCAATCAGCCCCAGCATTTT.

V usage is TRBV4-3 and J usage is TRBJ2-7; weak D call: TRBD2 (5 bases). Germline V lookup: CDR1 LGHNA, CDR2 YSLEER. The germline V and J ends were trimmed by 3 bases and 0 bases, with 9 bases remaining between them. The CDR3 covers 14 residues. CDR3 DNA: TGCGCCAGCAGCCAGGACTGGGACTCCTACGAGCAGTACTTC. It encodes CASSQDWDSYEQYF.

The chain employs TRBV2 and TRBJ2-7; D is undetermined. CDR1 and CDR2 from the germline V gene are SNHLY and FYNNEI. V shed 8 bases and J shed 6 bases, with 8 bases lying between them. The CDR3 totals 10 residues. The chain's CDR3 is CASRIGEQYF. The CDR3 coding sequence is TGTGCCAGCCGAATAGGCGAGCAGTACTTC.

Concerning this clone itself: A read error may account for a junction end that differs from germline. The sample carries other DNA sequences with the same CDR3. V usage is TRBV5-1 and J usage is TRBJ1-4, with D maybe TRBD1 (6 bases). This CDR3 is 16 amino acids long. Germline loops: CDR1 SGHRS, CDR2 YFSETQ. The chain's CDR3 is CASSLEAAGDNEKLFF. DNA of the CDR3: TGCGCCAGCAGCTTGGAGGCGGCAGGGGATAATGAAAAACTGTTTTTC.

The J gene is TRBJ1-5, the V gene TRBV28, with D possibly being TRBD1 (5 bases). V was pared by 3 bases and J by 7 bases, with 16 bases between. This CDR3 region has 15 residues. Germline V gives CDR1 MDHEN, CDR2 SYDVKM. The CDR3 bases are TGTGCCAGCAGTTTCGGCACAGGAGGAGACCAGCCCCAGCATTTT. This sequence encodes CASSFGTGGDQPQHF.

This sequence joins TRBV19 and TRBJ2-2; D uncertain. Germline V gene lookup returns CDR1 LNHDA and CDR2 SQIVND (reference sequence). V was pared by 5 bases and J by 0 bases, with 10 bases between. CDR3 length: 15 amino acids. The CDR3 DNA follows: TGTGCCAGTAGTCAGACGGATACGAACACCGGGGAGCTGTTTTTT. Translating gives CASSQTDTNTGELFF.

The V gene is TRBV30, the J gene TRBJ2-1, with 8 bases aligning to TRBD2. Germline CDR1 GTSNPN, CDR2 SVGIG (reference sequence). This CDR3 comprises 14 residues. V was clipped by 0 bases and J by 9 bases; unmatched bases: 7. The CDR3: CAWSVWAGGGEQFF. The CDR3 bases are TGTGCCTGGAGTGTATGGGCGGGAGGTGGTGAGCAGTTCTTC.

Comments on this clone: At one end the junction does not follow the germline gene, possibly because of a read error. The CDR3 nucleotides read TGTGCCTGGAGTCTAGGGAGGGGCGAAATCTACGCGCAGTACTTC. Protein product: CAWSLGRGEIYAQYF. The chain joins TRBV30 to TRBJ2-7, with 7 bases that match TRBD2. The CDR3 consists of 15 residues. In germline, CDR1 is GTSNPN, CDR2 SVGIG (reference sequence).